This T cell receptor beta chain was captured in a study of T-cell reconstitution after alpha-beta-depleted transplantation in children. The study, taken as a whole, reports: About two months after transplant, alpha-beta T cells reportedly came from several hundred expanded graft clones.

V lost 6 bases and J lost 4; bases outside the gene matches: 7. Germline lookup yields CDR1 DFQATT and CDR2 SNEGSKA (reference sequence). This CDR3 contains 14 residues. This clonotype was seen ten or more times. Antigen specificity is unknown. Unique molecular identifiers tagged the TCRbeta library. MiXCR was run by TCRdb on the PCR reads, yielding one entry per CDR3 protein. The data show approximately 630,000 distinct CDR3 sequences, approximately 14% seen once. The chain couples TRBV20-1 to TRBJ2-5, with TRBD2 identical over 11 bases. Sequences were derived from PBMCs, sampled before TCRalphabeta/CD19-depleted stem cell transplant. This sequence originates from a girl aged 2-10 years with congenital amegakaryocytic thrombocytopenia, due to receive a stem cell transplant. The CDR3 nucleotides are TGCAGTGCCCGACTAGCGGGAACAGGAGAGACCCAGTACTTC. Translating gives CSARLAGTGETQYF.